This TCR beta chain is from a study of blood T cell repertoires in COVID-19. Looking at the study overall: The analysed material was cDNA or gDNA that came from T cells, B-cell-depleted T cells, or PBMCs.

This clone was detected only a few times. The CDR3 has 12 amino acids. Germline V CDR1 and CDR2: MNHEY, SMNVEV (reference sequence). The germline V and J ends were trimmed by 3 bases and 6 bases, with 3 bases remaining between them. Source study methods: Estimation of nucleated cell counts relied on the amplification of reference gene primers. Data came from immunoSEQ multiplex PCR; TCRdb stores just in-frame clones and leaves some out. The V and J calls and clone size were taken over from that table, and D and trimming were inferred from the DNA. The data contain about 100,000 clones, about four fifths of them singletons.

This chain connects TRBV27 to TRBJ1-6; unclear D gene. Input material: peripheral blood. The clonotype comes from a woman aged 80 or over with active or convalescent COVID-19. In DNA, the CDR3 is TGTGCCAGCAGTTTCCGTAATTCACCCCTCCACTTT. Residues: CASSFRNSPLHF.